The entry that follows covers one T cell receptor (beta chain) sequence. The sample comes from a study of radiation and T cells in renal cell carcinoma. TCRdb keeps only in-frame clones here, not all; method: immunoSEQ multiplex PCR. The sample shows roughly 130,000 clones, over 75% of them seen only once. The time point is: baseline pretreatment blood. Treatment: 15 Gy SBRT to primary tumor, nephrectomy 4 weeks later. Losses at the gene ends were 0 bases for V and 4 bases for J; bases not matched to a gene: 2. There are 15 residues in the CDR3. The V gene's germline CDR1 is MNHNY and CDR2 SVGAGI (reference sequence).

The rearrangement joins TRBV6-6 to TRBJ1-1; TRBD1 matches 10 bases. Sequences were derived from blood, sampled from a patient whose treatment included radiotherapy and nephrectomy. The clonotype comes from a woman between 45 and 65 years old with renal cell carcinoma. The CDR3 DNA is TGTGCCAGCAGTTACTCGGGACAGGGGCTCACTGAAGCTTTCTTT. This sequence encodes CASSYSGQGLTEAFF.